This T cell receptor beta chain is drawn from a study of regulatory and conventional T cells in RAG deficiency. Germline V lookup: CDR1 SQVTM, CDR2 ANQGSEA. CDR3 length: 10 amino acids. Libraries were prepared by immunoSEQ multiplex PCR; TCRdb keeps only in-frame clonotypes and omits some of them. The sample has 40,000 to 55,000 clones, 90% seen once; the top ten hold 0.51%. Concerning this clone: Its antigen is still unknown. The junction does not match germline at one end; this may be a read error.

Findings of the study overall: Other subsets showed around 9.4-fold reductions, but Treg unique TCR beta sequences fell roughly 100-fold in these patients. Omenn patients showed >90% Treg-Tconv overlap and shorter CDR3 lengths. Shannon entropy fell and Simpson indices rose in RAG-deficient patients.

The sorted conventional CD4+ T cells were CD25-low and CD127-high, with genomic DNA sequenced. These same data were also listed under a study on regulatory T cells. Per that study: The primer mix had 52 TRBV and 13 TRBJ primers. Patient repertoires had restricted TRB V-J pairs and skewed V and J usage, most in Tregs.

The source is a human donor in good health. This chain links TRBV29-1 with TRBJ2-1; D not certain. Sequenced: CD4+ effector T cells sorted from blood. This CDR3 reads CTVGELEQFF. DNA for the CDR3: TGCACCGTTGGGGAACTTGAGCAGTTCTTC.